The rows below give T cell receptor beta chains drawn from one sample of a study of T cell responses to AZD1222 COVID-19 vaccine. Data came from immunoSEQ multiplex PCR; TCRdb stores just in-frame clones and leaves some out. This sample has about 120,000 clones, with about 91% found just once. Here the sequenced sample was peripheral blood, taken on day 0 of AZD1222 vaccination. The source of these receptors is an adult in good health. CDR3s include the opening cysteine and the closing phenylalanine or tryptophan. D genes are given only for firm matches. Clone size is given for some rows only: seen once, a few or many times, or a class if the clone is expanded.

CDR3aa,v_gene,abundance,j_gene,d_gene
CASCQGTWTEAFF,TRBV12-3/TRBV12-4,-,TRBJ1-1,-
CASSPQAEGTEAFF,TRBV7-9,-,TRBJ1-1,-
CASSYAQATEAFF,TRBV6-5,-,TRBJ1-1,-
CAWSGGGGEDTQYF,TRBV30,-,TRBJ2-3,TRBD2
CASSGVGGGRQGGANVLTF,TRBV7-9,-,TRBJ2-6,-
CASSYSMGGQGALHF,TRBV6-5,-,TRBJ1-6,TRBD1
CASSLVGRGMETQYF,TRBV5-4,-,TRBJ2-5,-
CATRRASGSTDTQYF,TRBV19,-,TRBJ2-3,TRBD2
CASSLVRQGTGELFF,TRBV7-2,-,TRBJ2-2,TRBD1
CASSLTPGPWNGYTF,TRBV7-2,-,TRBJ1-2,-
CASSLRTREKLFF,TRBV14,-,TRBJ1-4,-
CASSPPGLLDYNEQFF,TRBV13,-,TRBJ2-1,-
CASSQGLGTYNEQFF,TRBV14,-,TRBJ2-1,-
CSVATSGSADTQYF,TRBV29-1,-,TRBJ2-3,TRBD2
CATSQGEGPDTQYF,TRBV5-1,-,TRBJ2-3,TRBD1
CASSPPRVGYNEQFF,TRBV18,once,TRBJ2-1,-
CASSLQGAHGYTF,TRBV21-1,few,TRBJ1-2,-
CASSSDRGGPTDTQYF,TRBV5-5,once,TRBJ2-3,TRBD1
CASSHRDREAGNTIYF,TRBV4-1,-,TRBJ1-3,TRBD1
CASSVGGSYEQYF,TRBV9,-,TRBJ2-7,-
CATSDGQGQQPQHF,TRBV24-1,-,TRBJ1-5,TRBD1
CASSERRGQPYEQYF,TRBV10-1,-,TRBJ2-7,-
CATSQAPSGTYNEQFF,TRBV24-1,-,TRBJ2-1,-
CASGGVTGELFF,TRBV2,-,TRBJ2-2,TRBD2
CAIREGSTGVEQYF,TRBV10-3,-,TRBJ2-7,-
CASSVAGRGGSPLHF,TRBV9,-,TRBJ1-6,TRBD1
CASRGTGPYNSPLHF,TRBV6-5,-,TRBJ1-6,TRBD1
CASSIYPSGSNYGYTF,TRBV19,-,TRBJ1-2,-
CASSVGGSYNEQFF,TRBV10-1,once,TRBJ2-1,-
CASSRDRVQPQHF,TRBV12-3/TRBV12-4,-,TRBJ1-5,TRBD1
CASSSTGNNSPLHF,TRBV6-5,-,TRBJ1-6,TRBD1
CASSGKQPHQYF,TRBV7-9,-,TRBJ2-4,-
CASSLGIGELFF,TRBV5-1,-,TRBJ2-2,-
CSLGGAQGTQYF,TRBV29-1,-,TRBJ2-5,-
CAWSRERYSYEQYF,TRBV30,-,TRBJ2-7,-
CASSLYTGKGGDEQFF,TRBV5-5,-,TRBJ2-1,-
CASSQLAGSTDTQYF,TRBV14,-,TRBJ2-3,TRBD2
CASSFSNTEAFF,TRBV12-3/TRBV12-4,once,TRBJ1-1,-
CASSLGRGSDEQFF,TRBV5-6,-,TRBJ2-1,-
CASSLAERQPNTGELFF,TRBV7-9,-,TRBJ2-2,-
CASSVVGGQDNEQFF,TRBV9,-,TRBJ2-1,TRBD1
CASSVGGSGTDTQYF,TRBV9,-,TRBJ2-3,-
CATIGGTSGSRRSYNEQFF,TRBV11-2,-,TRBJ2-1,TRBD2
CASSYRGGTDTQYF,TRBV13,-,TRBJ2-3,-
CASSLDGRSSEKLFF,TRBV27,-,TRBJ1-4,-
CASSYTLPGYNEQFF,TRBV7-9,-,TRBJ2-1,-